This TCR beta chain was retrieved from a study of T-cell reconstitution after alpha-beta-depleted transplantation in children. Germline V gene sequence: CDR1 SGHDT, CDR2 YYEEEE. V gave up 4 bases and J gave up 0 bases; unmatched junction bases: 5. The CDR3 totals 16 residues. Unique molecular identifiers were incorporated into the prepared TCRbeta library. TCRdb fed the PCR reads into MiXCR, producing one record per CDR3 protein. The sample yields roughly 500,000 distinct CDR3 sequences, approximately 20% seen once. The sequence was collected from a human donor who donated a stem cell graft to a child with acute lymphoblastic leukemia. The chain recombines TRBV5-6 with TRBJ1-5; 9 nucleotides match TRBD1. Sequenced material: PBMCs from the stem cell graft donor, taken from the stem cell graft. CDR3 nucleotides: TGTGCCAGCAGCCCGGGGACAGGGCATAGCAATCAGCCCCAGCATTTT. Its translation: CASSPGTGHSNQPQHF.